These 27 T cell receptor beta chains originate from one sample sequenced in a study of shared clonotypes between healthy human individuals. TCRdb keeps only in-frame clones here, not all; method: immunoSEQ multiplex PCR. The data contain 600,000 to 800,000 clones, 55% to 80% of them singletons. Sequenced material: memory CD4+ T cells sorted from blood. Subset denoted: CD45RA-negative fraction. The receptors were sampled from a woman in her twenties or thirties in good health.

The chain uses TRBV2 and TRBJ1-5; weak D call: TRBD1 (5 bases). This CDR3 comprises 14 residues. With 4 bases removed from V and 5 bases from J, the gap between germline ends came to 12 bases. The V gene's germline CDR1 is SNHLY and CDR2 FYNNEI. The CDR3 spells CASSAIGTDQPQHF. The CDR3 DNA reads TGTGCCAGCAGTGCCATTGGGACGGATCAGCCCCAGCATTTT. The variable domain in full, with the rest retrieved from reference TRBV2 and TRBJ1-5, is EPEVTQTPSHQVTQMGQEVILRCVPISNHLYFYWYRQILGQKVEFLVSFYNNEISEKSEIFDDQFSVERPDGSNFTLKIRSTKLEDSAMYFCASSAIGTDQPQHFGDGTRLSIL.

In this sample, this clone turned up a few times. The chain is built from TRBV7-8 and TRBJ1-5; D gene ambiguous. There are 15 residues in the CDR3. The V gene lost 5 bases and the J gene lost 7 bases, with 18 bases spanning the gap. CDR1 SGHVS and CDR2 FQNEAQ come from the germline V gene. This chain's CDR3 is CASSPSWGRGQPQHF. The CDR3 DNA reads as TGTGCCAGCAGCCCCAGCTGGGGTCGGGGACAGCCCCAGCATTTT.

This chain links TRBV25-1 with TRBJ2-5; 10 nucleotides align to TRBD2. The end of the DNA fits TRBJ2-7 better, so the J call may be wrong. CDR1 MGHDK and CDR2 SYGVNS come from the germline V gene. The CDR3 spans 14 residues. CDR3 DNA sequence: TGTGCCAGCAGTCATACTAGCGGGAACTACGAGCAGTACTTC. This encodes CASSHTSGNYEQYF.

There are a few counts of this clone. The J gene is TRBJ2-1, the V gene TRBV19; a possible D gene is TRBD2 (7 bases). V lost 3 bases to trimming and J lost 3 bases, with 12 bases between them. The CDR3 sequence is 15 residues long. Germline-derived CDR1 and CDR2 are LNHDA and SQIVND (reference sequence). The chain's CDR3 is CASSMGRGHYNEQFF. The CDR3, as DNA: TGTGCCAGTAGTATGGGGAGGGGACACTACAATGAGCAGTTCTTC.

This clone appeared a few times. Other DNA variants within this sample encode the same CDR3. The gene calls are TRBV5-1 and TRBJ1-3; tentative D call: TRBD1 (5 bases). The V end lost 0 bases, the J end lost 3 bases, and 10 bases lay between the germline ends. Per germline, CDR1 SGHRS and CDR2 YFSETQ. The CDR3 has 15 amino acids. CDR3 sequence: CASSLGDRDGNTIYF. As DNA, the CDR3 is TGCGCCAGCAGCTTGGGCGACAGAGATGGAAACACCATATATTTT.

V and J are TRBV28 and TRBJ1-4, with D unclear. CDR1 and CDR2 from the germline V gene are MDHEN and SYDVKM. V was cut by 2 bases and J by 8 bases, with 12 bases left in between. The CDR3 contains 14 residues. CDR3 protein: CASSLVQVEEKLFF. The CDR3 bases are TGTGCCAGCAGTTTAGTTCAGGTGGAAGAAAAACTGTTTTTT.

This chain uses TRBV20-1 with TRBJ2-5, with D hard to call. The last part of the DNA fits TRBJ2-7 better; the J call may be wrong. The CDR3 is 9 residues long. Per the germline V gene, CDR1 is DFQATT and CDR2 is SNEGSKA (reference sequence). The CDR3 DNA reads as TGCAGTGCGTCTATCGAGCAGTACTTC. It encodes CSASIEQYF.

The chain joins TRBV11-2 to TRBJ2-7, with D uncertain. CDR1 SGHAT and CDR2 FQNNGV come from the germline V gene. The V end was cut by 5 bases, the J end by 0 bases, with 11 bases between. CDR3 length equals 14 residues. CDR3 nucleotide sequence: TGTGCCAGCAGCGCCAGACTCGGCTCCTACGAGCAGTACTTC. This encodes CASSARLGSYEQYF.

This clone was observed once. V gene TRBV6-6 combines with J gene TRBJ1-1, with D unclear. This CDR3 is built from 15 residues. Per germline, CDR1 MNHNY and CDR2 SVGAGI (reference sequence). Trimming took 6 bases from V and 11 from J, leaving 25 bases between them. The CDR3 DNA follows: TGTGCCAGCAGACGTACTGGACGGAGCTCGGATGGTGCTTTCTTT. Amino acid sequence: CASRRTGRSSDGAFF.

This chain uses TRBV5-8 with TRBJ2-3; possibly TRBD1 for D (5 bases). Germline CDR1 reads SGHTS; CDR2 reads YDEGEE. With 1 base removed from V and 4 bases from J, the gap between germline ends came to 10 bases. This CDR3 spans 14 amino acids. Here the CDR3 DNA reads TGTGCCAGCAGCTTGTTTTGGGGCGCAGATACGCAGTATTTT. Residues: CASSLFWGADTQYF.

The genes are TRBV28 and TRBJ1-6, with D maybe TRBD1 (5 bases). The CDR3 is 15 amino acids. V was shortened by 6 bases and J by 7 bases, with 16 bases between the two germline ends. Germline lookup yields CDR1 MDHEN and CDR2 SYDVKM. In DNA, the CDR3 is TGTGCCAGCAGGCGAGCCGCCCAGGGAAATTCACCCCTCCACTTT. Translated, it gives CASRRAAQGNSPLHF.

This chain joins TRBV7-9 and TRBJ1-4; unclear D gene. V dropped 5 bases and J dropped 0 bases, with 7 bases sitting between them. Per the germline V gene, CDR1 is SEHNR and CDR2 is FQNEAQ (reference sequence). The CDR3 runs 14 residues. In DNA, the CDR3 is TGTGCCAGCAGCCTTTTACCAACTAATGAAAAACTGTTTTTT. Translation gives CASSLLPTNEKLFF.

The chain links TRBV4-1 to TRBJ1-1; TRBD1 might be the D (5 bases). CDR1 MGHRA and CDR2 YSYEKL come from the germline V gene. This CDR3 has 16 residues. V lost 2 bases to trimming and J lost 0 bases, with 13 bases between them. This CDR3 reads CASSQPSGGVNTEAFF. In DNA form, the CDR3 reads TGCGCCAGCAGCCAACCTAGTGGGGGTGTGAACACTGAAGCTTTCTTT.

The chain carries TRBV11-2 and TRBJ2-5, with D tentatively TRBD2 (5 bases). Germline assignment: CDR1 SGHAT and CDR2 FQNNGV. V dropped 5 bases and J dropped 6 bases, with 16 bases sitting between them. This CDR3 comprises 14 residues. Written as DNA, the CDR3 is TGTGCCAGCAGCCCGCTACCTCTCGGGAAGACCCAGTACTTC. It is translated as CASSPLPLGKTQYF.

The V call is TRBV4-1, the J call TRBJ2-1; 8 bases agree with TRBD2. Germline CDR1 and CDR2: MGHRA and YSYEKL. The CDR3 is 16 amino acids. Losses at the gene ends were 0 bases for V and 5 bases for J; bases not matched to a gene: 6. The CDR3 sequence: CASSQEPSGGNNEQFF. CDR3 in DNA: TGCGCCAGCAGCCAAGAACCCAGCGGGGGCAACAATGAGCAGTTCTTC.

CDR3 residues: CASSFWGSRYEQYF. In DNA, the CDR3 is TGTGCCAGCAGCTTTTGGGGGAGCCGATACGAGCAGTACTTC. The chain recombines TRBV7-2 with TRBJ2-7; either TRBD1 or TRBD2 may supply D (5 bases each). This CDR3 spans 14 amino acids. In germline, CDR1 is SGHTA, CDR2 FQGNSA. Deletions cut 3 bases from V and 4 bases from J, with 13 bases between.

The V and J genes are TRBV14 and TRBJ2-7; TRBD1 aligns across 7 bases. With V trimmed by 6 bases and J by 4 bases, 12 bases remained unmatched. The germline CDR1 and CDR2 sequences are SGHDN and FVKESK. The CDR3 length is 15 residues. CDR3 region: CASRPMGAGGYEQYF. The CDR3 DNA reads TGTGCCAGCAGACCTATGGGGGCAGGGGGTTACGAGCAGTACTTC.

V and J are TRBV4-2 and TRBJ1-5; 9 positions match TRBD1. The CDR3 is 14 amino acids. Germline V CDR1 and CDR2: LGHNA, YNFKEQ. V was pared by 1 base and J by 8 bases, with 3 bases of the junction left unmatched. The DNA of the CDR3 is TGTGCCAGCAGCCAAGGACAGGGGGGGGAGCCCCAGCATTTT. This encodes CASSQGQGGEPQHF.

V is TRBV6-1 and J is TRBJ1-5, with 8 bases matching TRBD1. CDR3 length: 13 residues. Trimming cost V 9 bases and J 10 bases; bases outside gene matches: 11. Germline assignment: CDR1 MNHNS and CDR2 SASEGT. The CDR3 is CASSDRGVDPQHF. In nucleotides, the CDR3 is TGTGCCAGTTCTGACAGGGGTGTTGATCCCCAGCATTTT.

The chain carries TRBV18 and TRBJ1-1; D is undetermined. The V end lost 5 bases, the J end lost 8 bases, and 12 bases lay between the germline ends. This CDR3 has 12 residues. Germline values: CDR1 KGHSH, CDR2 LQKENI. CDR3 protein: CASSSTDLEAFF. Written as DNA, the CDR3 is TGTGCCAGCTCATCTACGGACCTAGAAGCTTTCTTT.

There are a few counts of this clone. This sequence joins TRBV7-6 and TRBJ1-1, with unresolved D. The CDR3 covers 15 residues. Trimming pared 0 bases from V and 0 bases from J, leaving 8 bases between. Germline V gene sequence: CDR1 SGHVS, CDR2 FNYEAQ. The CDR3 DNA follows: TGTGCCAGCAGCTTAGCGTCCGGCATGAACACTGAAGCTTTCTTT. It is translated as CASSLASGMNTEAFF.

The V call is TRBV9, the J call TRBJ2-2; 9 bases are shared with TRBD2. The V segment lost 0 bases and the J segment 7 bases; nucleotides outside the gene matches: 7. The germline CDR1 and CDR2 sequences are SGDLS and YYNGEE. The CDR3 spans 16 residues. This chain's CDR3 is CASSVVAGGQSGELFF. CDR3 in DNA: TGTGCCAGCAGCGTAGTGGCGGGAGGGCAGAGCGGGGAGCTGTTTTTT. Combining the CDR3 with reference TRBV9 and TRBJ2-2 gives the whole variable domain DSGVTQTPKHLITATGQRVTLRCSPRSGDLSVYWYQQSLDQGLQFLIQYYNGEERAKGNILERFSAQQFPDLHSELNLSSLELGDSALYFCASSVVAGGQSGELFFGEGSRLTVL.

A single count supports this clone. Different DNA sequences within this sample yield the same CDR3. This chain connects TRBV7-8 to TRBJ2-7; D may be TRBD1 or TRBD2 (6 bases each). Trimming took off 1 base at V and 0 bases at J, with 10 bases between the two ends. Germline-derived CDR1 and CDR2 are SGHVS and FQNEAQ. This CDR3 spans 15 amino acids. CDR3 in amino acids: CASSLEGGSSYEQYF. CDR3 nucleotides: TGTGCCAGCAGCTTAGAGGGGGGAAGCTCCTACGAGCAGTACTTC.

This clone has at least ten counts. J is TRBJ2-2 and V is TRBV19; unclear D gene. Trimming shortened V by 9 bases and J by 2 bases, and 13 bases separated the two germline ends. This CDR3 has 14 residues. Per germline, CDR1 LNHDA and CDR2 SQIVND (reference sequence). The CDR3 coding sequence is TGTGCCAGCAAGCCAGCGCGTAACACCGGGGAGCTGTTTTTT. It yields the protein CASKPARNTGELFF.

V gene TRBV6-6 combines with J gene TRBJ2-1; D remains ambiguous. The CDR3 sequence is 16 residues long. V lost 0 bases and J 5 bases, leaving 14 bases between the germline ends. Per germline, CDR1 MNHNY and CDR2 SVGAGI (reference sequence). This CDR3 is CASSYSIDSDHNEQFF. Written as DNA, the CDR3 is TGTGCCAGCAGTTACTCGATTGATTCGGACCACAATGAGCAGTTCTTC.

This sequence joins TRBV5-1 and TRBJ2-6; 9 bases line up with TRBD1. J lost 4 bases, V lost 8 bases, and 7 bases had no gene match. CDR3 length: 15 residues. CDR1 and CDR2 (germline): SGHRS, YFSETQ. In nucleotides, the CDR3 is TGCGCCAGTGGACAGGGGTACGAGGGGGCCAACGTCCTGACTTTC. Translating gives CASGQGYEGANVLTF.

The V and J genes are TRBV30 and TRBJ2-7; perhaps TRBD1 as D (6 bases). Germline V gene sequence: CDR1 GTSNPN, CDR2 SVGIG (reference sequence). This CDR3 comprises 13 residues. V was trimmed by 3 bases and J by 4 bases, leaving 13 bases between them. The CDR3 sequence: CAWRKGVLYEQYF. The DNA of the CDR3 is TGTGCCTGGAGGAAGGGGGTATTGTACGAGCAGTACTTC.